This T cell receptor (beta chain) was documented in a study of blood T cell repertoires in COVID-19. Study in general: Collection of acute and convalescent COVID-19 samples took place in the United States, Italy and Spain.

In the authors' methods: Reference gene primers were amplified, and this amplification served to estimate nucleated cell counts. Produced via immunoSEQ multiplex PCR; TCRdb's table is partial and in-frame only. V, J and clone size were drawn from that table, and D and trimming were deduced from the DNA. The sample carries about 80,000 clones, about 91% recorded once. Looked up from germline, CDR1 is MNHNY and CDR2 is SVGAGI (reference sequence). This CDR3 contains 13 residues. Trimming left V 2 bases short and J 3 bases short, with 7 bases between. The source of this sequence is a man between 65 and 80 years old with active or convalescent COVID-19. Specimen: peripheral blood. V usage is TRBV6-6 and J usage is TRBJ1-1; D may be TRBD1 (5 bases). CDR3 protein: CASSYGGDTEAFF. The CDR3 DNA sequence: TGTGCCAGCAGTTACGGGGGGGACACTGAAGCTTTCTTT.